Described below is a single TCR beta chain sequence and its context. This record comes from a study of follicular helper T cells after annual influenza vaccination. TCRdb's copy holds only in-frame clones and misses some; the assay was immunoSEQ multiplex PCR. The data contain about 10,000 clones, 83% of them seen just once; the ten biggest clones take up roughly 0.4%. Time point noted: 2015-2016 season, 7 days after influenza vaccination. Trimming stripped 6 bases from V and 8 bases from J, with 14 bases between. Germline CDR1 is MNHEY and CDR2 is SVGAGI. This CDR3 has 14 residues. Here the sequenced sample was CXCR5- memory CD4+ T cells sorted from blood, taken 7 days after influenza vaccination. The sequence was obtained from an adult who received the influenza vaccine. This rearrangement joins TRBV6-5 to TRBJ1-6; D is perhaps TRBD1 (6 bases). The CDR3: CASSSGQGYSPLHF. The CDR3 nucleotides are TGTGCCAGCAGCTCCGGGCAGGGGTATTCACCCCTCCACTTT.